The 6 T cell receptor beta chains below were found in one sample sequenced in a study of OX40 agonist ivuxolimab in advanced cancers. The repertoire was sequenced with immunoSEQ multiplex PCR; TCRdb's copy has only in-frame clones and lacks some. The table includes roughly 100,000 clones, about 80% detected once. Sequenced material: CD4+ or CD8+ T cells sorted from blood, taken in a trial of the OX40 agonist ivuxolimab. These receptors originate from an adult with an advanced solid tumor such as melanoma, head and neck, liver or kidney cancer.

This chain connects TRBV11-2 to TRBJ2-3, with D perhaps assigned TRBD1 or TRBD2 (6 bases each). Trimming shortened V by 5 bases and J by 2 bases, and 14 bases separated the two germline ends. The CDR3 has 15 residues. CDR1 and CDR2 from the germline V gene are SGHAT and FQNNGV. The DNA for the CDR3 is TGTGCCAGCAGCCTCGGGGGCCAAGACACAGATACGCAGTATTTT. This codes for CASSLGGQDTDTQYF.

This clone was counted once. CDR3 sequence: CATSRDQGGIDEQYF. The CDR3, as DNA: TGTGCCACCAGCAGAGATCAAGGGGGGATAGACGAGCAGTACTTC. V usage is TRBV15 and J usage is TRBJ2-7; the D call may be TRBD1 or TRBD2 (6 bases each). Germline V gene lookup returns CDR1 LNHNV and CDR2 YYDKDF (reference sequence). Between the trimmed V and J ends, which lost 0 bases and 5 bases, there was a span of 14 bases. The CDR3 length is 15 residues.

The J gene is TRBJ2-7, the V gene TRBV28, with a possible D match to TRBD2 (6 bases). The ends were cut back, 6 bases at V and 1 base at J, with 13 bases in the middle. The CDR3 is 14 amino acids. Germline V gene data show CDR1 as MDHEN and CDR2 as SYDVKM. Here the CDR3 reads CASSWRGSSYEQYF. CDR3 nucleotide sequence: TGTGCCAGCAGCTGGCGGGGTAGTTCCTACGAGCAGTACTTC.

This clone was picked up a small number of times. The CDR3 region is CATRQGRDSPLHF. In DNA form, the CDR3 reads TGTGCCACGCGTCAGGGTCGAGATTCACCCCTCCACTTT. The chain joins TRBV28 to TRBJ1-6; weak D call: TRBD1 (5 bases). Germline loops: CDR1 MDHEN, CDR2 SYDVKM. Trimming removed 10 bases from V and 8 bases from J, with 15 bases in between. The CDR3 is 13 amino acids.

The rearrangement joins TRBV5-1 to TRBJ1-1; TRBD1 matches at 9 bases. This CDR3 spans 15 amino acids. V dropped 5 bases and J dropped 4; count of bases not matched to a gene: 9. CDR1 SGHRS and CDR2 YFSETQ come from the germline V gene. The DNA for the CDR3 is TGCGCCAGCAGATTGAGGACAGGGGCCAGCACTGAAGCTTTCTTT. Protein sequence: CASRLRTGASTEAFF.

The chain carries TRBV7-9 and TRBJ2-5; TRBD2 aligns across 10 bases. V dropped 6 bases and J dropped 4; count of bases not matched to a gene: 8. Germline CDR1 is SEHNR and CDR2 is FQNEAQ (reference sequence). The CDR3 loop spans 15 amino acids. CDR3 nucleotides: TGTGCCAGCAGGACAAGCGGGGGGGCCGGAGAGACCCAGTACTTC. Amino acid sequence: CASRTSGGAGETQYF.